The 31 T cell receptor beta chains below come from one sample, sequenced in a study of T cell changes during pregnancy in multiple sclerosis. The table came from immunoSEQ multiplex PCR; TCRdb's copy has only in-frame clones and leaves some out. The table lists over 60,000 clones, 85% to 95% of them singletons. Sequenced material: peripheral blood, taken in the first trimester of pregnancy. These receptors originate from a female donor with multiple sclerosis, enrolled in a pregnancy study.

V is TRBV6-1 and J is TRBJ2-2; D is perhaps TRBD1 (6 bases). With 4 bases removed from V and 8 bases from J, the gap between germline ends came to 11 bases. CDR3 length: 13 amino acids. Germline V gives CDR1 MNHNS, CDR2 SASEGT. This CDR3 is CASSANRVGELFF. The CDR3 DNA is TGTGCCAGCAGTGCGAACAGGGTTGGGGAGCTGTTTTTT.

A remark on this clone: Within the sample, other DNA sequences also encode this same CDR3. The rearrangement links TRBV29-1 to TRBJ2-1; D is unresolved. CDR3 length equals 11 residues. Germline V gives CDR1 SQVTM, CDR2 ANQGSEA. The ends were cut back, 4 bases at V and 3 bases at J, with 4 bases in the middle. Here the CDR3 reads CSVVNYNEQFF. The CDR3 DNA reads TGCAGCGTTGTAAACTACAATGAGCAGTTCTTC.

The chain is built from TRBV7-3 and TRBJ2-2; D is unresolved. Trimming stripped 4 bases from V and 7 bases from J, with 10 bases between. CDR3 length: 13 amino acids. CDR1 SGHTA and CDR2 FQGTGA come from the germline V gene. The CDR3 DNA reads TGTGCCAGCAGCTCCCGGGTGGGCGGGGAGCTGTTTTTT. Its protein is CASSSRVGGELFF.

This clone showed up just once. The genes are TRBV27 and TRBJ2-5, with a possible D match to TRBD2 (6 bases). The CDR3 covers 15 residues. The V gene lost 5 bases and the J gene lost 5 bases, with 18 bases spanning the gap. Germline values: CDR1 MNHEY, CDR2 SMNVEV (reference sequence). The CDR3 reads CASSAHPGGEETQYF. CDR3 coding DNA: TGTGCCAGCAGTGCCCATCCCGGGGGAGAGGAGACCCAGTACTTC.

The V and J genes are TRBV15 and TRBJ2-1; 7 nucleotides match TRBD2. V shed 0 bases and J 9 bases; nucleotides not matched to a gene: 2. This CDR3 has 13 residues. Germline CDR1 LNHNV, CDR2 YYDKDF (reference sequence). In nucleotides, the CDR3 is TGTGCCACCAGCAGAGAAGGGAGGGGTGAGCAGTTCTTC. Translated, it gives CATSREGRGEQFF. Using reference TRBV15 and TRBJ2-1 for the parts outside the CDR3, the full variable domain is DAMVIQNPRYQVTQFGKPVTLSCSQTLNHNVMYWYQQKSSQAPKLLFHYYDKDFNNEADTPDNFQSRRPNTSFCFLDIRSPGLGDTAMYLCATSREGRGEQFFGPGTRLTVL.

This chain connects TRBV9 to TRBJ2-2; D unclear. The CDR3 is 12 residues long. V lost 4 bases and J 4 bases, leaving 5 bases between the germline ends. Germline loops: CDR1 SGDLS, CDR2 YYNGEE. CDR3: CASSPFTGELFF. DNA for the CDR3: TGTGCCAGCAGCCCGTTCACCGGGGAGCTGTTTTTT. The full variable domain, in which reference TRBV9 and TRBJ2-2 provide the parts outside the CDR3, is DSGVTQTPKHLITATGQRVTLRCSPRSGDLSVYWYQQSLDQGLQFLIQYYNGEERAKGNILERFSAQQFPDLHSELNLSSLELGDSALYFCASSPFTGELFFGEGSRLTVL.

The chain employs TRBV7-9 and TRBJ2-1; 8 nucleotides match TRBD2. The junction had 4 bases not matched to a gene; V was cut back by 4 bases and J by 2 bases. The CDR3 has 15 residues. The germline V gene encodes CDR1 SEHNR and CDR2 FQNEAQ (reference sequence). DNA for the CDR3: TGTGCCAGCAGCTCCGGGAGGGGCCCCTACAATGAGCAGTTCTTC. This sequence encodes CASSSGRGPYNEQFF.

The rearrangement uses TRBV6-6 and TRBJ1-5; no firm D call. Deletions cut 4 bases from V and 3 bases from J, with 16 bases between. The germline V gene encodes CDR1 MNHNY and CDR2 SVGAGI (reference sequence). This CDR3 spans 16 amino acids. The CDR3 bases are TGTGCCAGCAGTTCCCCCCAGGTCTTCCTCAATCAGCCCCAGCATTTT. Its protein product is CASSSPQVFLNQPQHF.

This clone was recorded once. This rearrangement joins TRBV6-1 to TRBJ1-2; weak D call: TRBD1 (5 bases). CDR3 length equals 16 residues. With 2 bases removed from V and 6 bases from J, the gap between germline ends came to 19 bases. Germline V lookup: CDR1 MNHNS, CDR2 SASEGT. The CDR3 protein is CASSEWGGRLGDGYTF. Written as DNA, the CDR3 is TGTGCCAGCAGTGAATGGGGGGGACGCCTGGGGGATGGCTACACCTTC.

CDR3 loop: CASSPTRGHITGTQYF. The CDR3 DNA reads TGCGCCAGCAGCCCCACCCGCGGGCACATAACGGGAACCCAGTACTTC. The rearrangement uses TRBV4-3 and TRBJ2-5; D perhaps matches TRBD2 (5 bases). Trimming removed 4 bases at V and 8 bases at J, with 23 bases between. Per germline, CDR1 LGHNA and CDR2 YSLEER. The CDR3 runs to 16 residues.

This clone has a single count. The chain combines TRBV28 with TRBJ2-3; 7 positions match TRBD2. This CDR3 contains 16 residues. Germline V CDR1 and CDR2: MDHEN, SYDVKM. Trimming took 2 bases from V and 6 from J; bases not matched to a gene: 11. The CDR3 region has the DNA TGTGCCAGCAGTTTACGTGGGAGGGCCGAGGGGGATACGCAGTATTTT. Translated, it gives CASSLRGRAEGDTQYF.

The rearrangement links TRBV12-5 to TRBJ2-2, with TRBD1 identical over 9 bases. This CDR3 region has 17 residues. Trimming cost V 0 bases and J 5 bases; bases outside gene matches: 7. In germline, CDR1 is LGHNT, CDR2 FRNRAP. DNA for the CDR3: TGTGCTAGTGGTTTGGTCCTTGGACAGGGGCCGACCGGGGAGCTGTTTTTT. It yields the protein CASGLVLGQGPTGELFF.

The chain joins TRBV5-1 to TRBJ1-2; TRBD1 matches 12 bases. The CDR3 contains 15 residues. With 0 bases clipped from V and 8 bases from J, the junction kept 5 bases outside the gene matches. Germline V gene lookup returns CDR1 SGHRS and CDR2 YFSETQ. CDR3 loop: CASSLEGQGARGYTF. In nucleotides, the CDR3 is TGCGCCAGCAGCTTGGAGGGACAGGGGGCGCGGGGCTACACCTTC.

The rearrangement joins TRBV5-4 to TRBJ2-1; D call uncertain. Germline CDR1 SGHNT, CDR2 YYREEE (reference sequence). This CDR3 has 11 amino acids. With 2 bases removed from V and 6 bases from J, the gap between germline ends came to 3 bases. The CDR3 sequence: CASSFFNEQFF. The CDR3 region has the DNA TGTGCCAGCAGCTTCTTCAATGAGCAGTTCTTC.

This CDR3 is CASSRLAGDMFF. CDR3 DNA sequence: TGTGCCAGCAGCAGACTAGCGGGAGATATGTTCTTC. The chain is built from TRBV7-3 and TRBJ2-1; TRBD2 matches 12 bases. This CDR3 spans 12 amino acids. Germline-derived CDR1 and CDR2 are SGHTA and FQGTGA. With 5 bases clipped from V and 15 bases from J, the junction kept 5 bases outside the gene matches.

The genes are TRBV5-1 and TRBJ1-1; perhaps TRBD1 as D (6 bases). In germline, CDR1 is SGHRS, CDR2 YFSETQ. The length of the CDR3 is 14 residues. Trimming pared 4 bases from V and 1 base from J, leaving 11 bases between. For the CDR3, the DNA is TGCGCCAGCAGCGCCGGACAGTCGAACACTGAAGCTTTCTTT. This encodes CASSAGQSNTEAFF.

The chain couples TRBV18 to TRBJ1-3; D call uncertain. The CDR3 covers 16 residues. CDR1 KGHSH and CDR2 LQKENI come from the germline V gene. V was pared by 3 bases and J by 0 bases, with 12 bases between. This chain's CDR3 is CASSPLGGSSGNTIYF. The CDR3, as DNA: TGTGCCAGCTCACCCTTGGGAGGGAGCTCTGGAAACACCATATATTTT. The complete variable domain, with remaining parts taken from reference TRBV18 and TRBJ1-3, reads NAGVMQNPRHLVRRRGQEARLRCSPMKGHSHVYWYRQLPEEGLKFMVYLQKENIIDESGMPKERFSAEFPKEGPSILRIQQVVRGDSAAYFCASSPLGGSSGNTIYFGEGSWLTVV.

V gene TRBV27 combines with J gene TRBJ2-2; the D gene is possibly TRBD1 (6 bases). CDR3 length: 14 amino acids. Per the germline V gene, CDR1 is MNHEY and CDR2 is SMNVEV (reference sequence). Trimming took off 7 bases at V and 0 bases at J, with 9 bases between the two ends. The CDR3 region has the DNA TGTGCCAGCACGGGACAAACGAACACCGGGGAGCTGTTTTTT. As protein: CASTGQTNTGELFF.

V usage is TRBV29-1 and J usage is TRBJ2-1; 16 positions agree with TRBD2. The CDR3 consists of 18 residues. With V trimmed by 4 bases and J by 0 bases, 6 bases remained unmatched. Germline assignment: CDR1 SQVTM and CDR2 ANQGSEA. The CDR3, as DNA: TGCAGCGTTGCGGGACTAGCGGGAGGGCCGAGCTCCTACAATGAGCAGTTCTTC. This sequence encodes CSVAGLAGGPSSYNEQFF.

The chain combines TRBV6-5 with TRBJ2-7; possible D gene TRBD2, 5 bases. The CDR3 spans 15 residues. The germline V gene has CDR1 MNHEY and CDR2 SVGAGI. V shed 0 bases and J shed 6 bases, with 15 bases lying between them. CDR3 sequence (DNA): TGTGCCAGCAGTTACTCCCTACCCGGCCGGGGCGAGCAGTACTTC. Translating gives CASSYSLPGRGEQYF.

This clone was observed a few times. The V call is TRBV7-2, the J call TRBJ1-1; D is perhaps TRBD1 (5 bases). The V gene lost 6 bases and the J gene lost 5 bases, with 16 bases spanning the gap. This CDR3 has 14 residues. Germline-derived CDR1 and CDR2 are SGHTA and FQGNSA. The CDR3 coding sequence is TGTGCCAGCAGTTCCACAGGATTAGTAACTGAAGCTTTCTTT. Residues: CASSSTGLVTEAFF.

This chain connects TRBV7-2 to TRBJ1-1; D gene unclear. Germline V CDR1 and CDR2: SGHTA, FQGNSA. This CDR3 is built from 14 residues. V was trimmed by 1 base and J by 4 bases, leaving 10 bases between them. CDR3 sequence (DNA): TGTGCCAGCAGCTTAGTCGCGGGGAGCACTGAAGCTTTCTTT. Translation: CASSLVAGSTEAFF.

This clone is classed as medium-sized. CDR3 bases: TGTGCCTGGGGTGGAGGGCGGGGGGATGGTGAGCAGTTCTTC. This encodes CAWGGGRGDGEQFF. The chain carries TRBV30 and TRBJ2-1; 8 positions agree with TRBD2. V dropped 5 bases and J dropped 9; count of bases not matched to a gene: 12. Germline-derived CDR1 and CDR2 are GTSNPN and SVGIG (reference sequence). The CDR3 has 14 residues.

The chain has TRBV9 and TRBJ2-5; D unclear. The DNA end is a closer match to TRBJ2-7, so the J assignment may be wrong. Germline V CDR1 and CDR2: SGDLS, YYNGEE. The CDR3 spans 15 residues. CDR3 residues: CASSVSRKRCYEQYF. CDR3 DNA: TGTGCCAGCAGCGTATCAAGGAAGCGCTGCTACGAGCAGTACTTC.

The V call is TRBV18, the J call TRBJ2-2; D is ambiguous. The CDR3 extends over 20 amino acids. Germline V lookup: CDR1 KGHSH, CDR2 LQKENI. Trimming stripped 0 bases from V and 0 bases from J, with 20 bases between. In nucleotides, the CDR3 is TGTGCCAGCTCACCACCTTCCCTCCTTACACTAACCCCGAACACCGGGGAGCTGTTTTTT. Translated: CASSPPSLLTLTPNTGELFF. Variable domain in full (rest from reference TRBV18 and TRBJ2-2): NAGVMQNPRHLVRRRGQEARLRCSPMKGHSHVYWYRQLPEEGLKFMVYLQKENIIDESGMPKERFSAEFPKEGPSILRIQQVVRGDSAAYFCASSPPSLLTLTPNTGELFFGEGSRLTVL.

The J gene is TRBJ2-5, the V gene TRBV10-2, with D possibly being TRBD1 (5 bases). The closer fit of TRBJ2-7 to the DNA end suggests the J call may be wrong. The CDR3 is 12 amino acids. Germline lookup yields CDR1 WSHSY and CDR2 SAAADI. The CDR3 region is CASETESYEQYF. The CDR3, as DNA: TGCGCCAGCGAGACAGAGTCCTACGAGCAGTACTTC.

The chain is built from TRBV9 and TRBJ2-5, with 7 nucleotides matching TRBD2. The CDR3 is made up of 15 amino acids. Looked up from germline, CDR1 is SGDLS and CDR2 is YYNGEE. J was trimmed by 4 bases and V by 3 bases; bases with no gene match: 9. The CDR3 is CASSAGLVSGETQYF. The CDR3 DNA reads TGTGCCAGCAGCGCCGGACTAGTCTCTGGAGAGACCCAGTACTTC.

The chain carries TRBV7-2 and TRBJ1-5; D gene uncertain. CDR3 size: 14 residues. V gave up 5 bases and J gave up 7 bases, with 15 bases separating them. Germline V gives CDR1 SGHTA, CDR2 FQGNSA. CDR3 loop: CASSLNGGLQPQHF. In DNA form, the CDR3 reads TGTGCCAGCAGCCTAAACGGCGGTTTACAGCCCCAGCATTTT.

The table lists this clone with a few counts. V usage is TRBV2 and J usage is TRBJ1-1, with D tentatively TRBD1 (6 bases). Trimming took 6 bases from V and 9 from J, leaving 14 bases between them. Germline CDR1 is SNHLY and CDR2 is FYNNEI. The CDR3 runs to 12 residues. CDR3 amino acids: CASRATGVQAFF. The CDR3, as DNA: TGTGCCAGCAGAGCGACAGGAGTTCAAGCTTTCTTT.

The chain uses TRBV7-2 and TRBJ2-1; weak D call: TRBD2 (5 bases). Germline CDR1 reads SGHTA; CDR2 reads FQGNSA. V was pared by 4 bases and J by 7 bases, with 20 bases between. This CDR3 is 16 amino acids long. The CDR3: CASSSPRGKVGNEQFF. The DNA of the CDR3 is TGTGCCAGCAGCTCCCCCCGGGGAAAGGTAGGAAATGAGCAGTTCTTC.

Concerning this clone: One end of the junction is discordant with germline, which a read error may explain. V and J are TRBV5-1 and TRBJ1-2, with 9 bases matching TRBD1. This CDR3 contains 14 residues. Germline values: CDR1 SGHRS, CDR2 YFSETQ. CDR3 sequence reads: CASSLATGGEASEF. CDR3 DNA sequence: TGCGCCAGCAGCTTGGCGACAGGGGGAGAGGCTTCAGAATTC.